This T cell receptor beta chain was sequenced during a study of OX40 agonist ivuxolimab in advanced cancers. Germline loops: CDR1 MGHRA, CDR2 YSYEKL. The J segment lost 8 bases and the V segment lost 3 bases, leaving 9 bases of the junction unmatched. There are 15 residues in the CDR3. Comments on this clone: Its antigen is not identified.

Study-wide findings and caveats: CD8+ T cells were the subset that, on average, had more expanded clones than CD4+.

Libraries were prepared by immunoSEQ multiplex PCR; TCRdb keeps only in-frame clonotypes and omits some of them. The repertoire holds approximately 100,000 clones, with roughly 84% as singletons. This receptor was taken from an adult with an advanced solid tumor such as melanoma, head and neck, liver or kidney cancer. The sample in question was CD4+ or CD8+ T cells sorted from blood, obtained in a trial of the OX40 agonist ivuxolimab. V is TRBV4-1 and J is TRBJ1-4, with 7 bases lining up with TRBD1. CDR3 sequence (DNA): TGCGCCAGCAGCCAGGGGACAGAAGGAGGAGAAAAACTGTTTTTT. Translation gives CASSQGTEGGEKLFF.